This TCR beta chain comes out of a study of CXCR3-negative and CXCR3-positive naive CD8 T cells. Germline assignment: CDR1 SEHNR and CDR2 FQNEAQ (reference sequence). This CDR3 comprises 16 residues. In preparing the TRB cDNA libraries, 5' RACE with UMI labels was used. Each CDR3 protein gets one entry in TCRdb, which reprocessed the 5' RACE reads and gives no DNA. This sample's clone table lists approximately 58,000 distinct CDR3 sequences. The TCR comes from a human donor in good health. Some clones in this sample may be carry-over from other donors' samples. The specimen sequenced was naive CXCR3- CD8+ T cells from blood. This sample's subset: CD45RO-CCR7+CD27+CD95- naive CD8+ T cells lacking CXCR3 (TNR3-). The chain joins TRBV7-9 to TRBJ1-2; TCRdb gives TRBD1 as the D gene, but with no DNA this cannot be confirmed. The CDR3 loop is CASSPIEGTGNYGYTF.